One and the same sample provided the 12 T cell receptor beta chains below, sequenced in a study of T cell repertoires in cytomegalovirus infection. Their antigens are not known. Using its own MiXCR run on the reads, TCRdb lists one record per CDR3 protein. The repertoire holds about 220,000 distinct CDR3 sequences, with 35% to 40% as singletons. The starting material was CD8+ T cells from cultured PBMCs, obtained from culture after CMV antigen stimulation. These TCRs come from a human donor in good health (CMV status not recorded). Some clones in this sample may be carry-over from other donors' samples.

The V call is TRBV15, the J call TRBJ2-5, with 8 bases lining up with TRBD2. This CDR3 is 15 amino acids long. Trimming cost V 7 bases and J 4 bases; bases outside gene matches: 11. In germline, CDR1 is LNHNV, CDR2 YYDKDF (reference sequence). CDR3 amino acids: CATTGGTRSRETQYF. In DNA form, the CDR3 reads TGTGCCACCACCGGCGGGACTAGAAGTAGAGAGACCCAGTACTTC.

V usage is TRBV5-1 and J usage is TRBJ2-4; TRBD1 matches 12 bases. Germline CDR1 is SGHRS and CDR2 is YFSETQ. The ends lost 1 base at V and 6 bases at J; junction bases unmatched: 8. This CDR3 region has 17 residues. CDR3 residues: CASSLRDRGLIGNIQYF. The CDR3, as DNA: TGCGCCAGCAGCTTGCGGGACAGGGGGCTAATCGGAAACATTCAGTACTTC.

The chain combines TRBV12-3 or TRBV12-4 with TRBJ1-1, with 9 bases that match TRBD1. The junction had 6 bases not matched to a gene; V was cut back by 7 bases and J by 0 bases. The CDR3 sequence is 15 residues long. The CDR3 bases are TGTGCCAGCACCGGGACAGGGTTCCTGAACACTGAAGCTTTCTTT. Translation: CASTGTGFLNTEAFF.

This chain's CDR3 is CSASTYATNEKLFF. The DNA for the CDR3 is TGCAGTGCTAGTACCTACGCAACTAATGAAAAACTGTTTTTT. This chain links TRBV20-1 with TRBJ1-4; D not resolved. The CDR3 covers 14 residues. Germline V gene sequence: CDR1 DFQATT, CDR2 SNEGSKA (reference sequence). V was trimmed by 3 bases and J by 0 bases, leaving 8 bases between them.

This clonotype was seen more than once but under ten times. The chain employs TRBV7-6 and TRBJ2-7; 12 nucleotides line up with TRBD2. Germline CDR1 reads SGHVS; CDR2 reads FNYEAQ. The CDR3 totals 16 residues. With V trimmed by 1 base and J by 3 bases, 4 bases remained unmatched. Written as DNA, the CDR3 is TGTGCCAGCAGCTTAGAAACTAGCGGGGGGAGCTACGAGCAGTACTTC. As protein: CASSLETSGGSYEQYF.

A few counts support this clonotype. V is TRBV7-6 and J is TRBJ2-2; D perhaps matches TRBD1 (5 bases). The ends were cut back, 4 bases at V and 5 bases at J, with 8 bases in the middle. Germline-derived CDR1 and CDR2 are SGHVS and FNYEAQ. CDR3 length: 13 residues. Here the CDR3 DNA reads TGTGCCAGCAGCTCCAGGGATACCGGGGAGCTGTTTTTT. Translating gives CASSSRDTGELFF.

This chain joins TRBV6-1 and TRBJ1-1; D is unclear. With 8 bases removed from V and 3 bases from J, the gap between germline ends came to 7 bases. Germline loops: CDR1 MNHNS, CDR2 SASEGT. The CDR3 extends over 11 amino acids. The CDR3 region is CASVGHTEAFF. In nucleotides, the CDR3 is TGTGCCAGCGTAGGGCACACTGAAGCTTTCTTT.

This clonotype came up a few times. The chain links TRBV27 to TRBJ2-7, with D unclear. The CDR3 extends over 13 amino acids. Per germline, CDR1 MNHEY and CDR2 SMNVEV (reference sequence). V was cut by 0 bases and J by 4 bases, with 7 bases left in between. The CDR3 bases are TGTGCCAGCAGTTTATCGAAAGAGTACGAGCAGTACTTC. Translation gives CASSLSKEYEQYF.

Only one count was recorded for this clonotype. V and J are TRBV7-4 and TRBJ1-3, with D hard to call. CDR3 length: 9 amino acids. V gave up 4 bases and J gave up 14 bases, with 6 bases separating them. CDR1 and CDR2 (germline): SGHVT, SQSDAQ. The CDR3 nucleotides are TGTGCCAGCAGCTCCCCCCTATATTTT. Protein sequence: CASSSPLYF. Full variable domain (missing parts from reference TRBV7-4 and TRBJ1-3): GAGVSQSPRYKVAKRGRDVALRCDSISGHVTLYWYRQTLGQGSEVLTYSQSDAQRDKSGRPSGRFSAERPERSVSTLKIQRTEQGDSAVYLCASSSPLYFGEGSWLTVV.

The CDR3 nucleotides are TGCAGTGCTAGACCGCCAGCCCCGGGGGGGAATTCACCCCTCCACTTT. Protein sequence: CSARPPAPGGNSPLHF. The chain links TRBV20-1 to TRBJ1-6, with TRBD1 as a possible D gene (5 bases). Trimming stripped 2 bases from V and 7 bases from J, with 18 bases between. Germline loops: CDR1 DFQATT, CDR2 SNEGSKA (reference sequence). There are 16 residues in the CDR3.

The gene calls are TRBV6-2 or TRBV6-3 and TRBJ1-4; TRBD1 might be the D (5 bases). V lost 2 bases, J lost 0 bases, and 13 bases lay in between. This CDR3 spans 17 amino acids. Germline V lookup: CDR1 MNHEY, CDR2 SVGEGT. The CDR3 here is CASSYQGPSATNEKLFF. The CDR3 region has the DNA TGTGCCAGCAGTTACCAGGGCCCGTCTGCAACTAATGAAAAACTGTTTTTT.

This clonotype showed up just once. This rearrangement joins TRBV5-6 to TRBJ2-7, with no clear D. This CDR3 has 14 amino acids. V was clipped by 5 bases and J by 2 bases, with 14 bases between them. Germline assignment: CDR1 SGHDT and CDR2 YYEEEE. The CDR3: CASSDRQYPYEQYF. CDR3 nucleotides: TGTGCCAGCAGTGATCGTCAATACCCCTACGAGCAGTACTTC.